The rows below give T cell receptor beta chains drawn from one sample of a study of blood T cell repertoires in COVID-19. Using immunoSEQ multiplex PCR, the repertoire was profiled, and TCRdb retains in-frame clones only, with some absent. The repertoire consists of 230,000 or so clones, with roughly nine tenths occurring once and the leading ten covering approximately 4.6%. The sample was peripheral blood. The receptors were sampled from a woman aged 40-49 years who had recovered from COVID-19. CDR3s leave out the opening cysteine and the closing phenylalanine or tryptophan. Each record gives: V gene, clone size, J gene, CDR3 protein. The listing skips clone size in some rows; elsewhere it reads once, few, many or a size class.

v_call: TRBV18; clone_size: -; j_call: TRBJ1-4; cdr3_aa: ASSPSATSGNEKLF
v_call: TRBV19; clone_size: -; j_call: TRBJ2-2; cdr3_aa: ASRRGVGAGELF
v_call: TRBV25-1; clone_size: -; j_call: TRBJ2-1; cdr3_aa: ASSGGQGVPYNEQF
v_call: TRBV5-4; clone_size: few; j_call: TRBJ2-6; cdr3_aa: AVMSGANVLT
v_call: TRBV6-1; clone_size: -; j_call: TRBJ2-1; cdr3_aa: ASSAGTSGRPYNEQF
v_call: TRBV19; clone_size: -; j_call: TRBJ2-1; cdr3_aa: ASSIGYKGVYNEQF
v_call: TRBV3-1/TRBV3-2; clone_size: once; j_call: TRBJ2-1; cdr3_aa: ASSPNTGGGIHNEQF
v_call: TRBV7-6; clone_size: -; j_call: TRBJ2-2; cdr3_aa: ASSLAPQRANTGELF
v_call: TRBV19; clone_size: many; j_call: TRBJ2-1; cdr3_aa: ASTRQGATYNEQF
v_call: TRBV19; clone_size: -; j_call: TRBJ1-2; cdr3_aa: ASSTTGEGGYGYT
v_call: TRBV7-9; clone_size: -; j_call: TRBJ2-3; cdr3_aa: ASSSGSLVVSTDTQY
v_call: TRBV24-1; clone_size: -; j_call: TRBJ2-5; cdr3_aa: ATSDSLDNLETQY
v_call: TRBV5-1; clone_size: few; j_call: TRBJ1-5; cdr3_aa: ASRGGDNQPQH
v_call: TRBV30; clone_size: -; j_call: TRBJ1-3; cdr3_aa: AWSQDSSGNTIY
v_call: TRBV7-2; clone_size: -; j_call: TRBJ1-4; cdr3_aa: ASSSDATNEKLF
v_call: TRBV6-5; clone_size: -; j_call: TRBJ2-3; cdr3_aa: ASRVGGTSTDTQY
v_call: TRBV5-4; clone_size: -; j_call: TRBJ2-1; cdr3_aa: ASSLTSGVDSYNEQF
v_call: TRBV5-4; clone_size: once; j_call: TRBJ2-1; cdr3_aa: ASSPQGRRGYNEQF
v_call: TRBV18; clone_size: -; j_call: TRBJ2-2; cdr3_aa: ASSLLAPGLAGVRTGELF
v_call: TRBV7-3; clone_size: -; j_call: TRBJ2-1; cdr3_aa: ASSAVPLAGGYNEQF
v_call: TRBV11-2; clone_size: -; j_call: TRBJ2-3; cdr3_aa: ASSLSLDRVSGGDKQY
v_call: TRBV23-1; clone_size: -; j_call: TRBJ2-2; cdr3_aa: ASSQNPGHRLTNTGELF
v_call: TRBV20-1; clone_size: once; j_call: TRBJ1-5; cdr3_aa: SASRSDNQPQH
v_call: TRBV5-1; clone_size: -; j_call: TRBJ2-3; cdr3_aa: ASSLEAGTDTQY
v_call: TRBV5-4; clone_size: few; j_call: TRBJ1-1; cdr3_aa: ASSWGTGHQNTEAF
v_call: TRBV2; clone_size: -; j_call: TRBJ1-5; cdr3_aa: ASSVGQGDFQPQH
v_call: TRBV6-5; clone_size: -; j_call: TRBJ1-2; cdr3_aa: ASSYSGQGGDGYT
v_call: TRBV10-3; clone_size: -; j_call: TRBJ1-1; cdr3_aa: AISVGQGTEAF
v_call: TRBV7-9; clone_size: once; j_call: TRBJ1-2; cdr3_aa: ASSGGKSNYGYT
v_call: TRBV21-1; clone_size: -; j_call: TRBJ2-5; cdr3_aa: ASSASPGEYETQY
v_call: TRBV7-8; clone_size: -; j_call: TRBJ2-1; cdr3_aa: ASSLSSDPDRYLNNEQF
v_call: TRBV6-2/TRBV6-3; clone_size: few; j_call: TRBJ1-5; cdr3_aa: ASSRVDSNQPQH
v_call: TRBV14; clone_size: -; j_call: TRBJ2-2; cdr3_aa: ASSQARLADNTGELF
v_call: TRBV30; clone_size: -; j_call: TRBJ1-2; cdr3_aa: AWSAAGDGYT
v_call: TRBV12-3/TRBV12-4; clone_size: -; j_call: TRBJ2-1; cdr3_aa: ASSLGQGYEQF
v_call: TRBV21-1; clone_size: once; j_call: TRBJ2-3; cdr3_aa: ASSNWVAGRTDTQY
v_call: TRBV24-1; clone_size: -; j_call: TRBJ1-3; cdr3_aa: ATSAGLTGVEDTIY
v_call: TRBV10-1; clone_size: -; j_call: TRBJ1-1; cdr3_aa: ASSAGTVNTEAF
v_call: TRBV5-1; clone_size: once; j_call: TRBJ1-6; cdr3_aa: ASSPQTGDNSPLH
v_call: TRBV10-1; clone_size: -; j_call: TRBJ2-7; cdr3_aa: ASSFASGDHEQY
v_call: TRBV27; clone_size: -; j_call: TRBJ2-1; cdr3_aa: ASSFSGRSYNEQF
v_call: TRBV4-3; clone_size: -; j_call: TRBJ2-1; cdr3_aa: ASSRGLAGGRF
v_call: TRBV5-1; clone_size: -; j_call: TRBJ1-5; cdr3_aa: ASSLLGTGNQPQH
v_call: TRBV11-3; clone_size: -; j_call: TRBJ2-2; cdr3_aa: ASAPGGPGGELF
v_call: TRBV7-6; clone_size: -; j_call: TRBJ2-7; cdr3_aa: ASSLYGPFDEQY
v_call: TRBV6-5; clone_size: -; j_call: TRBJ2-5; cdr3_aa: ASKGHSQETQY
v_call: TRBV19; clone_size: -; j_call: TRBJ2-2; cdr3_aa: AVLVAGELF
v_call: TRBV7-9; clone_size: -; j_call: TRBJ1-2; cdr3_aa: ATARAGGPVWSP
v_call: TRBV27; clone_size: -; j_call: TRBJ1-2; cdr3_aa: ASSFSAGQGALDYGYT
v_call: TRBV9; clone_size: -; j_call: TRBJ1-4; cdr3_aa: ASSVHTGPNEKLF
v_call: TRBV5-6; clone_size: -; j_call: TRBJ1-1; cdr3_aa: ASSWTANTEAF
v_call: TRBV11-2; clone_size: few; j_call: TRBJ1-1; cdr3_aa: ASSHHETTGGWTEAF
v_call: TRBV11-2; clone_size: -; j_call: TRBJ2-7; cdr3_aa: ASSPGRSPTYEQY
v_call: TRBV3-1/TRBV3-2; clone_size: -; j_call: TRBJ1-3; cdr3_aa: ASSPRGHTGSGNTIY
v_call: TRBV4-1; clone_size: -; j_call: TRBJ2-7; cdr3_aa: ASSQNRGLPYEQY
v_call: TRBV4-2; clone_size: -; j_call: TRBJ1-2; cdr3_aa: ASSHSLRELT
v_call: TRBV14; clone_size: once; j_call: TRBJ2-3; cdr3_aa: ASSQDHPDLAGVTDTQY